The T cell receptor (beta chain) described here comes from a study of T cells in Graves' hyperthyroidism and ophthalmopathy. Study observations and caveats: Ophthalmopathy was distinguished from stable hyperthyroidism by 13 V-J signatures. Most clonotypes that expanded in the thyroid above 0.001 also showed up in blood.

This clonotype was counted ten times or more. Its antigen remains unidentified. Duration under 3 months, a NOSPECS grade of at least 4, and a Clinical Activity Score of at least 3 characterized the ophthalmopathy patients. Uncontrolled infection, other autoimmune disease, pregnancy or lactation disqualified patients from enrolment. This CDR3 comprises 14 residues. Trimming left V 5 bases short and J 0 bases short, with 11 bases between. Germline CDR1 and CDR2: SGHRS and YFSETQ. TCR beta CDR3 regions were amplified from RNA transcripts. When the TCR CDR3 underwent first-round RT-PCR, the HTBI primer set was used. One entry per CDR3 protein results from TCRdb running MiXCR on the multiplex PCR reads. Of hundreds of thousands of distinct CDR3 sequences in the sample, around 22% were seen once.

The specimen was blood. This receptor was obtained from a woman in her 30s with Graves' ophthalmopathy. This chain joins TRBV5-1 and TRBJ1-2, with D uncertain. The CDR3: CASRPDGSNYGYTF. In nucleotides, the CDR3 is TGCGCCAGCAGACCGGACGGATCTAACTATGGCTACACCTTC.